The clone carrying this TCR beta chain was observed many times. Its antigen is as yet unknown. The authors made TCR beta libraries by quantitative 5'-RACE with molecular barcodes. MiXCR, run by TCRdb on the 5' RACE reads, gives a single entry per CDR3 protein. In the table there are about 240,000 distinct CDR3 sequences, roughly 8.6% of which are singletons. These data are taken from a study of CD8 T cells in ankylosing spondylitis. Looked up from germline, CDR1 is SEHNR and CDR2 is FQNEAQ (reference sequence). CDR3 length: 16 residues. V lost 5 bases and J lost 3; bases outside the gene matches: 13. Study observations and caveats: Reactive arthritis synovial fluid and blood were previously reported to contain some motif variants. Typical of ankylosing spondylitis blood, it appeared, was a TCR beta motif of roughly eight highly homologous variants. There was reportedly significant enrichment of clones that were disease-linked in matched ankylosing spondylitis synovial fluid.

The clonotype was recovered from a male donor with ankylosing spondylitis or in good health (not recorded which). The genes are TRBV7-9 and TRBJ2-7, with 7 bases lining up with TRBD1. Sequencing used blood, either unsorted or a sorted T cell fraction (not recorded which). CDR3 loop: CASSQLGRQGSYEQYF. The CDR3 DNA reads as TGTGCCAGCAGCCAACTAGGTAGACAGGGAAGCTACGAGCAGTACTTC. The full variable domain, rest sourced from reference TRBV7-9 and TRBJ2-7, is DTGVSQNPRHKITKRGQNVTFRCDPISEHNRLYWYRQTLGQGPEFLTYFQNEAQLEKSRLLSDRFSAERPKGSFSTLEIQRTEQGDSAMYLCASSQLGRQGSYEQYFGPGTRLTVT.